This T cell receptor (beta chain) appears in the sequencing data of a study of regulatory T cells in long-lasting Graves disease. Time point reported: persistent/refractory GD, antithyroid drugs over 5 years with positive TRAb. With RNA extracted from PBMCs as input, the TCR library was made. Combining iRepertoire HTBI primers with Arm-PCR of CDR3 regions, the authors built TCR beta libraries. TCRdb reanalysed the multiplex PCR reads using MiXCR and keeps one entry per CDR3 protein. The data show 300,000 or so distinct CDR3 sequences, around 19% seen once. The CDR3 sequence is 16 residues long. Germline CDR1 is KGHSH and CDR2 is LQKENI. Regarding this clonotype: A read error is possible here, since a much larger clone lies one base away.

This clonotype was obtained from a female donor with Graves disease. The rearrangement uses TRBV18 and TRBJ2-4; possibly TRBD2 for D (6 bases). The DNA end favors TRBJ2-5, so the J call may be wrong. Sequenced material: peripheral blood mononuclear cells (PBMCs), taken when the disease was refractory, from a patient treated with antithyroid drugs. The DNA of the CDR3 is TGTGCCAGCTCACCACTCGTGCTAGCGAACGGAGGGACCCAGTACTTC. Translation gives CASSPLVLANGGTQYF.